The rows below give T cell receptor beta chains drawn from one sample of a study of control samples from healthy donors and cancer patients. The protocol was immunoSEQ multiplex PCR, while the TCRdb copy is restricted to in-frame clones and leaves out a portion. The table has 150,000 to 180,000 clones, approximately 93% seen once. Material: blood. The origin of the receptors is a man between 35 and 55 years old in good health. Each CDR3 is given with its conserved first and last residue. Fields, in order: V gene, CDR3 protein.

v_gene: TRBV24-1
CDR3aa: CATSDLGTGLFHEQFF

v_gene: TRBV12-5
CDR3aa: CASGFLTGSFTDTQYF

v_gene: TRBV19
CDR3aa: CASSPTARGRITEAFF

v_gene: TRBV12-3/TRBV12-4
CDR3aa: CASSLVKGRGAFF

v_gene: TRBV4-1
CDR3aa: CASSQLGTPNTGELFF

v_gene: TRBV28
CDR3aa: CASRKHQFYGYTF

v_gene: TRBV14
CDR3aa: CASSRYQGWDAGELFF

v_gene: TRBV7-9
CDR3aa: CASSIQTSVAQYF

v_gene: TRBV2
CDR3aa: CASSDAASSYNEQFF

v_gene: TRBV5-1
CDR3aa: CASSPPTGAGTDTQYF

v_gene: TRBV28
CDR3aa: CASSYFGAGINQPQHF

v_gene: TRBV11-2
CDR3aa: CASSLVGGQGYEKLFF

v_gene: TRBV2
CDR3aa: CASILDAGAGYTF

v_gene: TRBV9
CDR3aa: CASSTLGAGPGTEAFF